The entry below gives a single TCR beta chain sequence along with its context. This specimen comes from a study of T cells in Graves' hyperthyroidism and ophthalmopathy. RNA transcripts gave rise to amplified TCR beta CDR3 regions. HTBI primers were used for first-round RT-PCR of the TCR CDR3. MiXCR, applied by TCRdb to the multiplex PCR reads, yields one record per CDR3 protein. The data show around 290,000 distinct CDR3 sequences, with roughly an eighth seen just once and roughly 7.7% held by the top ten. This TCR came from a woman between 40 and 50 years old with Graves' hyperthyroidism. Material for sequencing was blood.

In nucleotides, the CDR3 is TGTGCCTGGAGCCGGGGGTGGACCGGGGAGCTGTTTTTT. Translating gives CAWSRGWTGELFF. J is TRBJ2-2 and V is TRBV30; TRBD2 is a possible D gene (6 bases). The CDR3 consists of 13 residues. The V end lost 3 bases, the J end lost 5 bases, and 10 bases lay between the germline ends. Germline CDR1 GTSNPN, CDR2 SVGIG (reference sequence).